A single sample is the source of the 20 T cell receptor beta chains below, sequenced in a study of Graves' ophthalmopathy and Graves' hyperthyroidism. The sequenced template was RNA, covering the TCR beta CDR3 region. First-round RT-PCR relied on HTBI primers, and a second-round multiplex PCR came next. TCRdb recomputed calls from the multiplex PCR reads with MiXCR, one row per CDR3 protein. The sample lists about 340,000 distinct CDR3 sequences, 15% to 20% occurring once. What was sequenced was peripheral blood. Receptors were obtained from an adult man with Graves' ophthalmopathy.

This clonotype was counted many times. The CDR3 loop reads CASKYGRDPSYEQYF. CDR3 bases: TGTGCCAGCAAGTATGGGAGGGATCCCTCCTACGAGCAGTACTTC. The chain carries TRBV12-3 or TRBV12-4 and TRBJ2-7; 7 positions agree with TRBD2. The CDR3 contains 15 residues. The junction had 9 bases not matched to a gene; V was cut back by 7 bases and J by 0 bases.

CDR3 bases: TGTGCCAGCAGCTTCCCACTCCTGCGGGCTTCTTGCGAGCAGTACTTC. Residues: CASSFPLLRASCEQYF. V is TRBV11-2 and J is TRBJ2-7; a weak D match, TRBD2 (5 bases). Germline V CDR1 and CDR2: SGHAT, FQNNGV. The V end was cut by 3 bases, the J end by 6 bases, with 21 bases between. The CDR3 is 16 residues long. The full variable domain, rest sourced from reference TRBV11-2 and TRBJ2-7, is EAGVAQSPRYKIIEKRQSVAFWCNPISGHATLYWYQQILGQGPKLLIQFQNNGVVDDSQLPKDRFSAERLKGVDSTLKIQPAKLEDSAVYLCASSFPLLRASCEQYFGPGTRLTVT.

This clonotype was seen many times. The genes are TRBV5-1 and TRBJ1-2, with D possibly TRBD1 on 6 matching bases. Germline loops: CDR1 SGHRS, CDR2 YFSETQ. V lost 1 base and J 2 bases, leaving 9 bases between the germline ends. The CDR3 sequence is 14 residues long. CDR3 bases: TGCGCCAGCAGCTTGTACAGGGCGAACTATGGCTACACCTTC. It is translated as CASSLYRANYGYTF.

The J gene is TRBJ2-6, the V gene TRBV19, with TRBD1 matching over 8 bases. V shed 4 bases, J shed 4 bases, and the junction held 6 bases outside the gene matches. This CDR3 has 16 residues. Germline values: CDR1 LNHDA, CDR2 SQIVND (reference sequence). The CDR3 DNA is TGTGCCAGTAGTACGGACAGGGCAGGCGGGGCCAACGTCCTGACTTTC. It yields the protein CASSTDRAGGANVLTF.

In nucleotides, the CDR3 is TGTGCCAGCAGCCCGGCCGGGACCACCGGGGAGCTGTTTTTT. Its protein product is CASSPAGTTGELFF. The chain uses TRBV7-3 and TRBJ2-2; possibly TRBD1 or TRBD2 for D (5 bases each). Germline CDR1 SGHTA, CDR2 FQGTGA. Deletions cut 5 bases from V and 4 bases from J, with 11 bases between. The length of the CDR3 is 14 residues.

This clonotype was seen just once. The chain uses TRBV12-3 or TRBV12-4 and TRBJ2-5, with unresolved D. The CDR3 covers 14 residues. V was trimmed by 1 base and J by 5 bases, leaving 11 bases between them. For the CDR3, the DNA is TGTGCCAGCAGTTTAGGTTCGAGCCTGGAGACCCAGTACTTC. Protein sequence: CASSLGSSLETQYF.

This chain links TRBV7-8 with TRBJ2-5; 7 bases map to TRBD2. Germline CDR1 and CDR2: SGHVS and FQNEAQ. CDR3 length: 17 residues. With 1 base clipped from V and 5 bases from J, the junction kept 13 bases outside the gene matches. The CDR3 reads CASSLGGVAGVWETQYF. The CDR3 DNA sequence: TGTGCCAGCAGCTTAGGGGGTGTGGCGGGAGTTTGGGAGACCCAGTACTTC.

This clonotype appeared many times. The chain couples TRBV7-2 to TRBJ2-7; D is perhaps TRBD1 (5 bases). In germline, CDR1 is SGHTA, CDR2 FQGNSA. This CDR3 is built from 13 residues. The V end was cut by 5 bases, the J end by 6 bases, with 14 bases between. The CDR3 sequence: CASSALQGREQYF. Written as DNA, the CDR3 is TGTGCCAGCAGCGCACTGCAGGGTCGCGAGCAGTACTTC.

This clonotype was seen only once. The genes are TRBV28 and TRBJ1-2; D unclear. Germline V gives CDR1 MDHEN, CDR2 SYDVKM. The length of the CDR3 is 14 residues. Trimming shortened V by 5 bases and J by 3 bases, and 13 bases separated the two germline ends. This chain's CDR3 is CASSPLDEYYGYTF. The CDR3 nucleotides read TGTGCCAGCAGTCCTTTGGACGAATACTATGGCTACACCTTC.

V and J are TRBV6-1 and TRBJ2-7; TRBD1 matches 9 bases. V was clipped by 8 bases and J by 2 bases; unmatched bases: 4. The CDR3 consists of 13 residues. Germline V CDR1 and CDR2: MNHNS, SASEGT. In DNA, the CDR3 is TGTGCCAGCCCAGGACAGGGGACCTACGAGCAGTACTTC. It codes for CASPGQGTYEQYF.

This clonotype was seen at least ten times. The chain is built from TRBV10-3 and TRBJ1-2; D gene unclear. Germline V gives CDR1 ENHRY, CDR2 SYGVKD. This CDR3 has 14 amino acids. V was clipped by 2 bases and J by 3 bases, with 10 bases between them. CDR3 nucleotide sequence: TGTGCCATCAGTGAGAAGGGCCAGGACTATGGCTACACCTTC. Amino acid sequence: CAISEKGQDYGYTF.

This clonotype was detected many times. The genes are TRBV4-3 and TRBJ1-1; 7 bases fit TRBD1. The CDR3 covers 15 residues. Trimming removed 3 bases from V and 4 bases from J; junction bases left unmatched: 8. Germline CDR1 is LGHNA and CDR2 is YSLEER. The CDR3 loop is CASSQTTGWRTEAFF. For the CDR3, the DNA is TGCGCCAGCAGCCAGACGACAGGGTGGCGCACTGAAGCTTTCTTT.

This clonotype was recorded many times. The chain couples TRBV11-2 to TRBJ2-2; no definite D call. Trimming removed 1 base at V and 3 bases at J, with 3 bases between. CDR1 is SGHAT, CDR2 FQNNGV, per germline. The CDR3 has 13 amino acids. The CDR3: CASSLVDTGELFF. CDR3 nucleotide sequence: TGTGCCAGCAGCTTAGTCGACACCGGGGAGCTGTTTTTT.

This clonotype was counted ten times or more. This sequence joins TRBV15 and TRBJ2-3; D is ambiguous. Trimming left V 1 base short and J 7 bases short, with 6 bases between. The germline V gene encodes CDR1 LNHNV and CDR2 YYDKDF (reference sequence). This CDR3 is 12 amino acids long. CDR3 residues: CATSRVHNTQYF. CDR3 bases: TGTGCCACCAGCAGAGTACATAATACGCAGTATTTT.

This clonotype was counted many times. The chain uses TRBV12-3 or TRBV12-4 and TRBJ1-2, with D uncertain. With 5 bases removed from V and 4 bases from J, the gap between germline ends came to 14 bases. This CDR3 comprises 14 residues. CDR3 protein: CASSTSSSGYGYTF. CDR3 nucleotide sequence: TGTGCCAGCAGTACTAGTAGTTCCGGCTATGGCTACACCTTC.

DNA of the CDR3: TGTGCCAGCACCGGGACAGGACCCTACGAGCAGTACTTC. Translation gives CASTGTGPYEQYF. V usage is TRBV6-1 and J usage is TRBJ2-7; 8 nucleotides line up with TRBD1. Germline V CDR1 and CDR2: MNHNS, SASEGT. This CDR3 is built from 13 residues. V was pared by 7 bases and J by 2 bases, with 4 bases of the junction left unmatched.

This clonotype has at least ten counts. The rearrangement links TRBV20-1 to TRBJ1-2; D unresolved. V lost 2 bases, J lost 5 bases, and 6 bases lay in between. This CDR3 has 11 residues. The germline V gene has CDR1 DFQATT and CDR2 SNEGSKA (reference sequence). CDR3 nucleotides: TGCAGTGCTAGAAGGTGGTATGGCTACACCTTC. Protein sequence: CSARRWYGYTF.

This clonotype was picked up many times. The chain uses TRBV20-1 and TRBJ2-6; the D is unclear. The germline CDR1 and CDR2 sequences are DFQATT and SNEGSKA (reference sequence). This CDR3 region has 14 residues. V shed 6 bases and J shed 4 bases, with 13 bases lying between them. Written as DNA, the CDR3 is TGCAGTGCCGTAAGGGAATCCGGGGCCAACGTCCTGACTTTC. It specifies CSAVRESGANVLTF.

The chain has TRBV12-3 or TRBV12-4 and TRBJ2-5; D call uncertain. The V end was cut by 5 bases, the J end by 0 bases, with 7 bases between. The CDR3 is made up of 13 amino acids. The CDR3 DNA reads as TGTGCCAGCAGTGCACATCACCAAGAGACCCAGTACTTC. This gives the protein CASSAHHQETQYF.

This clonotype has just a few counts. This chain connects TRBV12-3 or TRBV12-4 to TRBJ1-1, with TRBD1 identical over 9 bases. Losses at the gene ends were 3 bases for V and 6 bases for J; bases not matched to a gene: 8. The length of the CDR3 is 15 residues. The DNA for the CDR3 is TGTGCCAGCAGTTTTCTCGGACAGGGGTCCCCTGAAGCTTTCTTT. Translation: CASSFLGQGSPEAFF.